This TCR beta chain was profiled in a study of shared clonotypes between healthy human individuals. Study results and limitations: For sorted subsets, rarefaction showed incomplete sequencing despite large depth.

There are 17 residues in the CDR3. The germline CDR1 and CDR2 sequences are MGHRA and YSYEKL. Unmatched junction bases numbered 10, after V lost 6 bases and J lost 2 bases. As to this clone: What it binds is not known.

Several immunoSEQ 96-well plates shared each subset's DNA, each plate a replicate. Assay: immunoSEQ multiplex PCR; the TCRdb copy retains only in-frame clones and omits some. This sample yields about 690,000 clones, of which about nine tenths are seen a single time; 34% belongs to the top ten. This TCR derives from a man younger than 35 in good health. Some clones in this sample may be carry-over from other donors' samples. The chain recombines TRBV4-1 with TRBJ2-1; 10 nucleotides line up with TRBD1. The sequencing input was memory CD8+ T cells from PBMCs. As to subset: CD45RO+ cells pooled with CCR7-negative TemRA cells. CDR3 sequence reads: CASSYRRDRGPYNEQFF. The CDR3 DNA sequence: TGCGCCAGCAGTTATCGACGGGACAGGGGTCCCTACAATGAGCAGTTCTTC.